These 29 T cell receptor beta chains were all obtained from the same sample, sequenced in a study of molecular identifiers for immune sequencing clone quantification. TCRdb redid the calling of the PCR reads with MiXCR, one entry per CDR3 protein. This repertoire shows 65,000 to 70,000 distinct CDR3 sequences, around a sixth found once; its top ten account for over 1.3%. The sample was naive CD8+ T cells from blood, with Jurkat cell RNA spiked in. Specified subset: FACS-sorted CD8+CD4-CCR7+CD45RA+ naive T cells. Receptors were obtained from a human donor in good health. Some libraries in this study had Jurkat cell RNA spiked in.

This clonotype was seen ten or more times. The V and J genes are TRBV19 and TRBJ2-7; a weak D match, TRBD2 (6 bases). The germline gives CDR1 LNHDA, CDR2 SQIVND (reference sequence). The CDR3 runs to 14 residues. V dropped 1 base and J dropped 3 bases, with 10 bases sitting between them. The CDR3 coding sequence is TGTGCCAGTAGTATAGGCGGGACCTACTACGAGCAGTACTTC. Translated, it gives CASSIGGTYYEQYF.

This clonotype was recorded many times. CDR3 protein: CAISESRGAEAFF. The DNA of the CDR3 is TGTGCCATCAGTGAGAGCAGGGGCGCTGAAGCTTTCTTT. This chain links TRBV10-3 with TRBJ1-1; D is perhaps TRBD1 (6 bases). Between the trimmed V and J ends, which lost 2 bases and 6 bases, there was a span of 10 bases. The germline CDR1 and CDR2 sequences are ENHRY and SYGVKD. This CDR3 region has 13 residues.

This clonotype was detected once. J is TRBJ2-3 and V is TRBV10-3; weak D call: TRBD2 (5 bases). Germline CDR1 is ENHRY and CDR2 is SYGVKD. The CDR3 has 14 amino acids. V lost 5 bases, J lost 4 bases, and 13 bases lay in between. Written as DNA, the CDR3 is TGTGCCATCAGTCGTCCCGGGAACGCAGATACGCAGTATTTT. It translates to CAISRPGNADTQYF.

This clonotype was seen many times. The chain uses TRBV27 and TRBJ1-1; D perhaps matches TRBD1 (5 bases). Germline V gene lookup returns CDR1 MNHEY and CDR2 SMNVEV (reference sequence). The CDR3 has 16 residues. V shed 2 bases and J shed 1 base, with 14 bases lying between them. Written as DNA, the CDR3 is TGTGCCAGCAGTTTAATGGGTATGACAGAGAACACTGAAGCTTTCTTT. Translating gives CASSLMGMTENTEAFF.

This clonotype ranks as medium-sized. The V and J genes are TRBV28 and TRBJ2-3; either TRBD1 or TRBD2 may fit D (5 bases each). The V end lost 3 bases, the J end lost 4 bases, and 17 bases lay between the germline ends. The germline V gene encodes CDR1 MDHEN and CDR2 SYDVKM. The CDR3 is made up of 16 amino acids. The CDR3: CASSLRGLVSADTQYF. The CDR3 DNA reads TGTGCCAGCAGTTTGAGGGGATTAGTCTCGGCAGATACGCAGTATTTT.

Many counts were recorded for this clonotype. V is TRBV29-1 and J is TRBJ2-7; 10 nucleotides agree with TRBD1. Trimming at V came to 3 bases and at J to 6 bases, leaving 2 bases not matched to a gene. Germline V lookup: CDR1 SQVTM, CDR2 ANQGSEA. The CDR3 has 12 residues. The DNA of the CDR3 is TGCAGCGTTGAGGGGACAGGGGCCGAGCAGTACTTC. Amino acids: CSVEGTGAEQYF.

This clonotype appeared a few times. The V and J genes are TRBV30 and TRBJ2-1, with 14 bases identical to TRBD2. The trim removed 5 bases at V and 1 base at J, leaving 1 base unmatched. The CDR3 is 15 amino acids. Looked up from germline, CDR1 is GTSNPN and CDR2 is SVGIG (reference sequence). The CDR3 here is CAWGLAGGSYNEQFF. The DNA of the CDR3 is TGTGCCTGGGGACTAGCGGGAGGTTCCTACAATGAGCAGTTCTTC.

As concerns this clonotype: Given a much more abundant clone one base away, this may be a read error. V usage is TRBV5-3 and J usage is TRBJ2-5, with no clear D. TRBV5-3 is known as an ORF, though its function is uncertain. This CDR3 is built from 13 residues. V shed 8 bases and J shed 9 bases, with 20 bases lying between them. CDR3 sequence reads: CASTINEGQPQYF. In DNA form, the CDR3 reads TGTGCCAGCACAATAAATGAAGGCCAACCCCAGTACTTC.

This clonotype was detected ten times or more. This chain joins TRBV5-1 and TRBJ1-1; D gene uncertain. The CDR3 contains 14 residues. Germline V gene lookup returns CDR1 SGHRS and CDR2 YFSETQ. V was clipped by 4 bases and J by 1 base, with 11 bases between them. The CDR3 DNA reads as TGCGCCAGCAGCCCCTCGAGGCAGAACACTGAAGCTTTCTTT. As protein: CASSPSRQNTEAFF.

The V call is TRBV14, the J call TRBJ2-7; D might be TRBD2 (5 bases). The germline gives CDR1 SGHDN, CDR2 FVKESK. The CDR3 is 13 amino acids. V lost 5 bases and J 0 bases, leaving 8 bases between the germline ends. In DNA form, the CDR3 reads TGTGCCAGCAGCTCCGGGGACTCCTACGAGCAGTACTTC. It is translated as CASSSGDSYEQYF.

The V call is TRBV19, the J call TRBJ1-5; D gene ambiguous. Looked up from germline, CDR1 is LNHDA and CDR2 is SQIVND (reference sequence). V was cut by 7 bases and J by 7 bases, with 17 bases left in between. The CDR3 runs 14 residues. CDR3 nucleotide sequence: TGTGCCAGTACCAACCTCCGGGTAGGGCAGCCCCAGCATTTT. It encodes CASTNLRVGQPQHF. Variable domain in full (rest from reference TRBV19 and TRBJ1-5): DGGITQSPKYLFRKEGQNVTLSCEQNLNHDAMYWYRQDPGQGLRLIYYSQIVNDFQKGDIAEGYSVSREKKESFPLTVTSAQKNPTAFYLCASTNLRVGQPQHFGDGTRLSIL.

Ten or more counts support this clonotype. The J gene is TRBJ2-5, the V gene TRBV7-9; D remains ambiguous. Deletions cut 8 bases from V and 1 base from J, with 11 bases between. Germline CDR1 reads SEHNR; CDR2 reads FQNEAQ (reference sequence). The CDR3 is made up of 13 amino acids. Here the CDR3 DNA reads TGTGCCAGCGCCCAGGCAGTCCAAGAGACCCAGTACTTC. This gives the protein CASAQAVQETQYF. Looking up the rest from reference TRBV7-9 and TRBJ2-5 gives the full variable domain: DTGVSQNPRHKITKRGQNVTFRCDPISEHNRLYWYRQTLGQGPEFLTYFQNEAQLEKSRLLSDRFSAERPKGSFSTLEIQRTEQGDSAMYLCASAQAVQETQYFGPGTRLLVL.

This clonotype was seen many times. This sequence joins TRBV28 and TRBJ1-1; 8 nucleotides agree with TRBD1. There are 14 residues in the CDR3. Germline CDR1 and CDR2: MDHEN and SYDVKM. V lost 2 bases, J lost 7 bases, and 6 bases stayed unmatched. CDR3 region: CASSLLPGTGEAFF. In nucleotides, the CDR3 is TGTGCCAGCAGTTTACTGCCCGGGACAGGTGAAGCTTTCTTT.

As to this clonotype: With a much larger clone just one base away, this may be a read error. The chain carries TRBV20-1 and TRBJ1-1; unclear D gene. The CDR3 is 11 amino acids. Trimming left V 3 bases short and J 3 bases short, with 5 bases between. The germline V gene has CDR1 DFQATT and CDR2 SNEGSKA (reference sequence). CDR3 sequence (DNA): TGCAGTGCTAGTGGAGACACTGAAGCTTTCTTT. Its translation: CSASGDTEAFF.

This clonotype was seen repeatedly, ten times or more. This chain links TRBV20-1 with TRBJ1-2; 7 nucleotides agree with TRBD1. CDR1 and CDR2 from the germline V gene are DFQATT and SNEGSKA (reference sequence). Losses at the gene ends were 0 bases for V and 0 bases for J; bases not matched to a gene: 4. The CDR3 sequence is 15 residues long. The CDR3 is CSARDNRGPNYGYTF. The CDR3 nucleotides read TGCAGTGCTAGAGATAACAGGGGCCCTAACTATGGCTACACCTTC.

This clonotype was seen a handful of times. This could be a read error, since a much larger clone is one nucleotide away. The chain couples TRBV28 to TRBJ2-7, with 8 nucleotides matching TRBD2. The CDR3 extends over 14 amino acids. Germline V lookup: CDR1 MDHEN, CDR2 SYDVKM. V shed 5 bases, J shed 5 bases, and the junction held 8 bases outside the gene matches. The CDR3 is CASSLLAEAHEQYF. The CDR3, as DNA: TGTGCCAGCAGTCTACTAGCGGAGGCCCACGAGCAGTACTTC.

This clonotype was counted many times. CDR3 in DNA: TGTGCCAGCAACCTAGAGGGAGGGACTAGCGGGAGGTTTACAGATACGCAGTATTTT. It encodes CASNLEGGTSGRFTDTQYF. The rearrangement links TRBV7-8 to TRBJ2-3; 15 nucleotides agree with TRBD2. Germline values: CDR1 SGHVS, CDR2 FQNEAQ. V shed 7 bases, J shed 3 bases, and the junction held 14 bases outside the gene matches. The CDR3 totals 19 residues.

Turning to this clonotype: It may be a read error: a sequence one base away is much more abundant. The V and J genes are TRBV3-1 and TRBJ2-1, with 8 bases lining up with TRBD2. Germline loops: CDR1 LGHDT, CDR2 YNNKEL (reference sequence). V was clipped by 0 bases and J by 5 bases; unmatched bases: 9. The CDR3 is 17 residues long. Written as DNA, the CDR3 is TGTGCCAGCAGCCAAGAGATCGGACTAGCACCACACAATGAGCAGTTCTTC. Translation gives CASSQEIGLAPHNEQFF.

The chain combines TRBV4-1 with TRBJ2-2; a possible D gene is TRBD1 (6 bases). Germline V gene data show CDR1 as MGHRA and CDR2 as YSYEKL. This CDR3 is 14 amino acids long. V gave up 3 bases and J gave up 6 bases, with 11 bases separating them. CDR3 residues: CASSQESGAGELFF. The CDR3 region has the DNA TGCGCCAGCAGCCAGGAATCAGGGGCCGGGGAGCTGTTTTTT.

This clonotype was detected ten times or more. This chain joins TRBV7-8 and TRBJ2-3, with TRBD2 as a possible D gene (6 bases). From germline, CDR1 is SGHVS and CDR2 FQNEAQ. V was pared by 3 bases and J by 3 bases, with 19 bases between. The CDR3 is made up of 17 amino acids. The CDR3 bases are TGTGCCAGCAGCTTTACTAGGGGTGGAGGGCATACAGATACGCAGTATTTT. This translates into CASSFTRGGGHTDTQYF.

For this clonotype: Being one base from a much bigger clone, this may be a read error. This chain uses TRBV19 with TRBJ2-3; D possibly corresponds to TRBD1 (6 bases). The end of the DNA is better explained by TRBJ1-5, so the J call may be wrong. Germline CDR1 reads LNHDA; CDR2 reads SQIVND (reference sequence). The CDR3 has 16 residues. The CDR3 region has the DNA TGTGCCAGTAGTATTGAGCCGCAGGGGCTTGGAGATACGCAGCATTTT. Translation gives CASSIEPQGLGDTQHF.

Worth noting for this clonotype: Sequence at one end of the junction differs from germline and may be a read error. The chain is built from TRBV19 and TRBJ1-4; 7 bases align to TRBD1. The germline V gene has CDR1 LNHDA and CDR2 SQIVND (reference sequence). This CDR3 is built from 15 residues. The CDR3: CASSTTTGLGEKLLF. CDR3 DNA sequence: TGTGCCAGTAGTACAACGACAGGGTTAGGAGAAAAACTGCTTTTT.

The chain employs TRBV12-3 or TRBV12-4 and TRBJ1-4; 8 bases agree with TRBD1. Losses at the gene ends were 5 bases for V and 8 bases for J; bases not matched to a gene: 7. The CDR3 consists of 14 residues. CDR3 loop: CASSMTGAGEKLFF. CDR3 nucleotides: TGTGCCAGCAGTATGACAGGGGCTGGGGAAAAACTGTTTTTT.

The table lists this clonotype with a few counts. The J gene is TRBJ2-1, the V gene TRBV13, with a tentative D call TRBD2 (5 bases). V was cut by 4 bases and J by 3 bases, with 16 bases left in between. CDR3 length equals 16 residues. Germline CDR1 and CDR2: PRHDT and FYEKMQ (reference sequence). The CDR3 region is CASSSSIGGHYNEQFF. CDR3 in DNA: TGTGCCAGCAGCTCCTCGATAGGCGGGCACTACAATGAGCAGTTCTTC.

This clonotype showed up many times. The genes are TRBV6-5 and TRBJ2-1, with TRBD2 as a possible D gene (6 bases). CDR1 is MNHEY and CDR2 is SVGAGI in the germline V gene. There are 14 residues in the CDR3. V gave up 7 bases and J gave up 6 bases, with 16 bases separating them. The DNA for the CDR3 is TGTGCCAGCAACCCAGGGACTTCCGGCAATGAGCAGTTCTTC. The encoded protein is CASNPGTSGNEQFF.

This chain connects TRBV7-9 to TRBJ1-1; D is ambiguous. CDR3 length: 11 amino acids. V lost 2 bases and J lost 6, with 4 bases in between. From germline, CDR1 is SEHNR and CDR2 FQNEAQ (reference sequence). The DNA of the CDR3 is TGTGCCAGCAGCTTATTCCCTGAAGCTTTCTTT. Translating gives CASSLFPEAFF.

This clonotype was seen more than once but under ten times. The chain is built from TRBV7-9 and TRBJ2-1, with 7 nucleotides matching TRBD2. There are 17 residues in the CDR3. Germline loops: CDR1 SEHNR, CDR2 FQNEAQ (reference sequence). The ends lost 1 base at V and 4 bases at J; junction bases unmatched: 10. CDR3 DNA: TGTGCCAGCAGCTTAGGAGGAGCGGGGCCCAAATACAATGAGCAGTTCTTC. Translation gives CASSLGGAGPKYNEQFF.

Points on this clonotype: A much larger clone is a single base away; this may be a read error. The CDR3 region is CASSVGPSTDTQYF. Here the CDR3 DNA reads TGTGCCAGCAGTGTCGGGCCAAGCACAGATACGCAGTATTTT. The V call is TRBV6-1, the J call TRBJ2-3; D remains ambiguous. V was pared by 4 bases and J by 0 bases, with 8 bases between. Germline assignment: CDR1 MNHNS and CDR2 SASEGT. This CDR3 is built from 14 residues.

This clonotype was counted at least ten times. This rearrangement joins TRBV6-5 to TRBJ2-3; 7 bases agree with TRBD2. With 9 bases clipped from V and 8 bases from J, the junction kept 17 bases outside the gene matches. CDR1 is MNHEY and CDR2 is SVGAGI in the germline V gene. This CDR3 is 15 amino acids long. The CDR3 region has the DNA TGTGCCAGTTCCGCTAGCGGCCCTGGGTTGGGTACGCAGTATTTT. Encoded protein: CASSASGPGLGTQYF.